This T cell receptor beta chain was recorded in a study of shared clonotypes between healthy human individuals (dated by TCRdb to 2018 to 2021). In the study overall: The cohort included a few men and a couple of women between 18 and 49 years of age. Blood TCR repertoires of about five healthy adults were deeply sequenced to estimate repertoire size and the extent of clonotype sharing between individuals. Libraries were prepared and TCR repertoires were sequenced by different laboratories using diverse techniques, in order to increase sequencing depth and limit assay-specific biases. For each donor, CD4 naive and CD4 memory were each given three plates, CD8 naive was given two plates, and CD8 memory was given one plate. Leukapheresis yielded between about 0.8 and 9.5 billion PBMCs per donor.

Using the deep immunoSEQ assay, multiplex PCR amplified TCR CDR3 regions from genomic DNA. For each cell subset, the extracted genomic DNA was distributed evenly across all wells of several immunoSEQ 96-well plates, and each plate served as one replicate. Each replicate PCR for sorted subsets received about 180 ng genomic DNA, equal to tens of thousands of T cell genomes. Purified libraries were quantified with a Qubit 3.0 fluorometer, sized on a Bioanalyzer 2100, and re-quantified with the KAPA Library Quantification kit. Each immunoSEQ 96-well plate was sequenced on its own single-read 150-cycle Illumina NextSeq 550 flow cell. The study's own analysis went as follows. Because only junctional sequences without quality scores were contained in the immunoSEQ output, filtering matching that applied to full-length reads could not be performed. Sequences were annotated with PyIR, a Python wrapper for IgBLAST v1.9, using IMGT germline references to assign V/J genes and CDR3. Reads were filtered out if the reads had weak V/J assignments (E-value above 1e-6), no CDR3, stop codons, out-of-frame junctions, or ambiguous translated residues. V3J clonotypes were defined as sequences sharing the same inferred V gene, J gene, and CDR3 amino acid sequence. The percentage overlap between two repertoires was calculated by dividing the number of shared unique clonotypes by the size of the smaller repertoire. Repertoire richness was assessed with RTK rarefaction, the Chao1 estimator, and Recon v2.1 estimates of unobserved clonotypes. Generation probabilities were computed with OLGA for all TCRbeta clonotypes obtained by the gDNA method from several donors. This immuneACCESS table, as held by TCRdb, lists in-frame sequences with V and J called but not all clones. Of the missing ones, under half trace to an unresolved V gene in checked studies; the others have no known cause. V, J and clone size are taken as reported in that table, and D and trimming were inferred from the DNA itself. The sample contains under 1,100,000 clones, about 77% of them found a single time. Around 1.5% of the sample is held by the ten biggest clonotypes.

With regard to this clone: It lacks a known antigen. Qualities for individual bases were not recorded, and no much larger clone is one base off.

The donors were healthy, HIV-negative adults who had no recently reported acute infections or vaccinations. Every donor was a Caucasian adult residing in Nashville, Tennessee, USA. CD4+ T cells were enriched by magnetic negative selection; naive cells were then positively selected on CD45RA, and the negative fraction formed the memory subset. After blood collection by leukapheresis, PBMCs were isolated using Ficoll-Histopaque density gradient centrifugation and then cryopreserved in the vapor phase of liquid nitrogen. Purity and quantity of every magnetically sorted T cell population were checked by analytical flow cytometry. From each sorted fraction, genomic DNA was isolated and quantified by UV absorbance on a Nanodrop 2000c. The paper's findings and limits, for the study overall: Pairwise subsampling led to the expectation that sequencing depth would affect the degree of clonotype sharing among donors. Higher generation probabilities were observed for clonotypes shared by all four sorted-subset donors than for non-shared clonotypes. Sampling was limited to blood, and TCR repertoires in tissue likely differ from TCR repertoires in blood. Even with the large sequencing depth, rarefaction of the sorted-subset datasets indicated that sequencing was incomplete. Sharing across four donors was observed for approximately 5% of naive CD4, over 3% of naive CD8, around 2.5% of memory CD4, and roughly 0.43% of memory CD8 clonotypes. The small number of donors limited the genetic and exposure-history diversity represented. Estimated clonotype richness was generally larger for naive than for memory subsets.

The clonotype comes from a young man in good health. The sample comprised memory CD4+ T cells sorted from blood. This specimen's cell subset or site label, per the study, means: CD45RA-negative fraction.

CDR3 reads: CASSVSLSNQPQHF. The DNA is as follows: TGTGCCAGCAGCGTATCTCTTAGCAATCAGCCCCAGCATTTT. The sequence is built from TRBV9 and TRBJ1-5; the D gene is not confidently resolved. The CDR1 and CDR2 encoded by the germline V gene are SGDLS and YYNGEE. Cut back by 1 base and 0 bases, the V and J ends lie 5 bases apart. The CDR3 numbers 14 residues from cysteine through phenylalanine. Only CDR3 DNA is held: 42 bases, read in frame from base 1.